What follows is one TCR beta chain and its context. Its antigen remains unknown. Germline V gene data show CDR1 as MGHRA and CDR2 as YSYEKL. V gave up 0 bases and J gave up 6 bases; unmatched junction bases: 12. The CDR3 sequence is 18 residues long. This entry belongs to a study of T-cell reconstitution after alpha-beta-depleted transplantation in children. A library of TCRbeta sequences, prepared with unique molecular identifiers, was generated. TCRdb re-analysed the PCR reads in MiXCR, keeping a single row per CDR3 protein. The profile shows roughly 570,000 distinct CDR3 sequences, around 27% of them singletons. Study-wide results and caveats: At the one-year point after transplant, T-cell counts and TCRbeta diversity were found to come mostly from T cells that had been newly produced. Several hundred expanded graft clones reportedly gave rise to the alpha-beta T cells present about two months after transplant. At day 60, the high TCRbeta diversity found in some patients originated from recipient T cells and thymic progenitors that had survived.

The TCR sequence derives from a boy in the first two years of life with Wiskott-Aldrich syndrome, due to receive a stem cell transplant. The chain uses TRBV4-1 and TRBJ2-1; TRBD2 matches 9 bases. The sequenced sample was PBMCs, obtained before TCRalphabeta/CD19-depleted stem cell transplant. CDR3 DNA: TGCGCCAGCAGCCAAGATTATAGGGCGGGAGGGCCCCTCAATGAGCAGTTCTTC. As protein: CASSQDYRAGGPLNEQFF.